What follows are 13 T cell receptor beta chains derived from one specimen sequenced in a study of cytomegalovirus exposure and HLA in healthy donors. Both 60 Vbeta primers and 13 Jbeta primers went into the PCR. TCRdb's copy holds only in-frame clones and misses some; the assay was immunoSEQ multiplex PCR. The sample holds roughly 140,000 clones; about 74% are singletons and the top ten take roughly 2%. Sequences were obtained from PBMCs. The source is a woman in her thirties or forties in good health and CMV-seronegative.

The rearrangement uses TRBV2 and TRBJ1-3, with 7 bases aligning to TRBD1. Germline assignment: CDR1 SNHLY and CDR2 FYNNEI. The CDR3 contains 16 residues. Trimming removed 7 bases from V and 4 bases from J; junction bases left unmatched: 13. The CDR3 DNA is TGTGCCAGCACCTCCCTTTCCCCGGGACAGGGAAACACCATATATTTT. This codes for CASTSLSPGQGNTIYF.

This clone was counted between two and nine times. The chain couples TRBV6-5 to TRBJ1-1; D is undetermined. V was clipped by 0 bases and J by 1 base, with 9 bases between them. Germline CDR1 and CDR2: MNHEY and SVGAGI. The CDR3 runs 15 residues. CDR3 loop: CASSYSTSGNTEAFF. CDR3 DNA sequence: TGTGCCAGCAGTTACTCGACGTCGGGGAACACTGAAGCTTTCTTT.

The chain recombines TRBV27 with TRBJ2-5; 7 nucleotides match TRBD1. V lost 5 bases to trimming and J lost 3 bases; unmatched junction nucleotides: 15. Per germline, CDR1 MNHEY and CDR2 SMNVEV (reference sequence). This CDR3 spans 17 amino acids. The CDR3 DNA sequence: TGTGCCAGCAGTACACACTCCGGGACAGACGGAGAAGAGACCCAGTACTTC. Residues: CASSTHSGTDGEETQYF.

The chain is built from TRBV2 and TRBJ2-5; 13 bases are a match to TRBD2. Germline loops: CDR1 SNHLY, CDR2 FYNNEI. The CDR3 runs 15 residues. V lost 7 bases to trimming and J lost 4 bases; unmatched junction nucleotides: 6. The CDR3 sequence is CASNPRTSGGETQYF. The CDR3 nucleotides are TGTGCCAGCAATCCGAGGACTAGCGGGGGAGAGACCCAGTACTTC.

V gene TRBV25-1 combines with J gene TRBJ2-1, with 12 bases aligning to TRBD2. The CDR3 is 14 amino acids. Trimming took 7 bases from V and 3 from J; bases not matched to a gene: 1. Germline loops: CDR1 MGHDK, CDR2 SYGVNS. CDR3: CASTSGRGYNEQFF. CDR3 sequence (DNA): TGTGCCAGCACTAGCGGGAGGGGCTACAATGAGCAGTTCTTC.

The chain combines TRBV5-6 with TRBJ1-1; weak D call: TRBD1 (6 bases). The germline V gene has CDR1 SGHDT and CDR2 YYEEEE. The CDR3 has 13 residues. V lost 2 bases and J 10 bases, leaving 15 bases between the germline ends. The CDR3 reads CASSLGTQGGAFF. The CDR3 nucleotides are TGTGCCAGCAGCTTAGGGACGCAAGGGGGAGCTTTCTTT.

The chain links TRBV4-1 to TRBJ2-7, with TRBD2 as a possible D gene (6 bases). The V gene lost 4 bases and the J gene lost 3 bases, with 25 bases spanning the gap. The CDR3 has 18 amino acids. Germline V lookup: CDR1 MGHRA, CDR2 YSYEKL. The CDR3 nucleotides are TGCGCCAGCAGCCCCTCGCCTATTAGGGGACGGGGAGGCTACGAGCAGTACTTC. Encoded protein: CASSPSPIRGRGGYEQYF.

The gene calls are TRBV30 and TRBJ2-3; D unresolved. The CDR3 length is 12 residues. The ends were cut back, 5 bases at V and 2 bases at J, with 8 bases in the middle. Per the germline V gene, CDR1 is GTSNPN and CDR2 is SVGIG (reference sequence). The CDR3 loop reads CAWGPNTDTQYF. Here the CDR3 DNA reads TGTGCCTGGGGGCCCAACACAGATACGCAGTATTTT.

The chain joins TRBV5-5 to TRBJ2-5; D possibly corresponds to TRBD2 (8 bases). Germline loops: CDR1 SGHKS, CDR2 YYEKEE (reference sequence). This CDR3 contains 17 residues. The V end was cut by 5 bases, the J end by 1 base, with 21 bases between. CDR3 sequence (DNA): TGTGCCAGCAGAAAACGGGGGGGCAGGGGGATCCAAGAGACCCAGTACTTC. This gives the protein CASRKRGGRGIQETQYF.

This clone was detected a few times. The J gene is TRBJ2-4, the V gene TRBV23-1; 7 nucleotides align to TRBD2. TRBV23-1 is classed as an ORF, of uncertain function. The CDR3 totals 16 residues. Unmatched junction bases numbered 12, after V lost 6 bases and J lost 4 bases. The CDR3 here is CASRTSLRTSKNIQYF. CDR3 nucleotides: TGCGCCAGCAGGACTAGCCTTAGGACTAGTAAAAACATTCAGTACTTC.

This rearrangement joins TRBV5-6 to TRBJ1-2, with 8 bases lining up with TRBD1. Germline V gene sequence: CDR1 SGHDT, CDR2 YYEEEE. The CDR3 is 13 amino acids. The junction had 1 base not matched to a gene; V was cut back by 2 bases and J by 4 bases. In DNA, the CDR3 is TGTGCCAGCAGCTTTACAGGGGGCTATGGCTACACCTTC. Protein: CASSFTGGYGYTF.

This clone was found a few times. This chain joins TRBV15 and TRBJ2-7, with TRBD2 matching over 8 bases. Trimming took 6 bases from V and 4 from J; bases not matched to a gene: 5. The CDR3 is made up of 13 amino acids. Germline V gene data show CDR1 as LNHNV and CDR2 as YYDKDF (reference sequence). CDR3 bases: TGTGCCACCAGGTCCAGCGGGAGTTACGAGCAGTACTTC. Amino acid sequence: CATRSSGSYEQYF.

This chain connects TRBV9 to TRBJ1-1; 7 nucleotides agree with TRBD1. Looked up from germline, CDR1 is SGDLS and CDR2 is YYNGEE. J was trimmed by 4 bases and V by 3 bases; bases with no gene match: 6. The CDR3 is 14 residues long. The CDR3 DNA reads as TGTGCCAGCAGCGGCCAGGGGGTTATCACTGAAGCTTTCTTT. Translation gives CASSGQGVITEAFF. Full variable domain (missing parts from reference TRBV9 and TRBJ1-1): DSGVTQTPKHLITATGQRVTLRCSPRSGDLSVYWYQQSLDQGLQFLIQYYNGEERAKGNILERFSAQQFPDLHSELNLSSLELGDSALYFCASSGQGVITEAFFGQGTRLTVV.